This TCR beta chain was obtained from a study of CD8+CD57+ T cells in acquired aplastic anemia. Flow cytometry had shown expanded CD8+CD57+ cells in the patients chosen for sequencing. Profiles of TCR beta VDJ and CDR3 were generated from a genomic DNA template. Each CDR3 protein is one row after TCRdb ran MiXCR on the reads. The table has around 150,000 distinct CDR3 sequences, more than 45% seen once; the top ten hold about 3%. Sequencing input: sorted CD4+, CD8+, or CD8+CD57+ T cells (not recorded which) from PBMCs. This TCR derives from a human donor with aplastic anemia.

The CDR3 nucleotides read TGCAGTGCTACTGACACGAACACCGGGGAGCTGTTTTTT. Its translation is CSATDTNTGELFF. The rearrangement uses TRBV20-1 and TRBJ2-2; D not certain. Germline V gene sequence: CDR1 DFQATT, CDR2 SNEGSKA (reference sequence). Trimming took off 4 bases at V and 0 bases at J, with 6 bases between the two ends. This CDR3 is 13 amino acids long.